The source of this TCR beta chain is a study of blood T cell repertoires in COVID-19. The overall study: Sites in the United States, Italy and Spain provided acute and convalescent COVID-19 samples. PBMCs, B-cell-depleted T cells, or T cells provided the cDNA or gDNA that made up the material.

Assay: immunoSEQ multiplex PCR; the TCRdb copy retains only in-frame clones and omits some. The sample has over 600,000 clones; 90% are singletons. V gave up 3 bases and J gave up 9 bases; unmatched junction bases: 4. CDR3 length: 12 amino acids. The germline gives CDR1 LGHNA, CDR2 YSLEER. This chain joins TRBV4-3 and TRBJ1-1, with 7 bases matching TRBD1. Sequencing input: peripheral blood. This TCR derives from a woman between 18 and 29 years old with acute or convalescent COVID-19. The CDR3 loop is CASSQGTDKAFF. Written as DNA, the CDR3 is TGCGCCAGCAGCCAGGGGACAGATAAAGCTTTCTTT.